This record concerns one T cell receptor (beta chain) sequence. Its antigen is undetermined. TCRdb reanalyzed the 5' RACE reads and collapses them to one entry per CDR3 protein, without DNA. This sample's table has roughly 280,000 distinct CDR3 sequences. This entry belongs to a study of T cells expressing NK-cell markers. General observations from the study: Leadership of the CD3+CD56-NKG2C+ fraction also belonged to these clonotypes in a handful of donors.

Germline CDR1 DFQATT, CDR2 SNEGSKA (reference sequence). This CDR3 comprises 15 residues. The origin of this receptor is a man between 18 and 35 years old in good health. This sequence joins TRBV20-1 and TRBJ2-1; TCRdb selects TRBD2, and the lack of DNA leaves this call unchecked. The sample taken for sequencing was blood T cells: a sorted CD56 or NKG2C T cell subset, CD4+ or CD8+ T cells, or bulk PBMC T cells (not recorded which). The CDR3 here is CSASLGSGRRNEQFF.